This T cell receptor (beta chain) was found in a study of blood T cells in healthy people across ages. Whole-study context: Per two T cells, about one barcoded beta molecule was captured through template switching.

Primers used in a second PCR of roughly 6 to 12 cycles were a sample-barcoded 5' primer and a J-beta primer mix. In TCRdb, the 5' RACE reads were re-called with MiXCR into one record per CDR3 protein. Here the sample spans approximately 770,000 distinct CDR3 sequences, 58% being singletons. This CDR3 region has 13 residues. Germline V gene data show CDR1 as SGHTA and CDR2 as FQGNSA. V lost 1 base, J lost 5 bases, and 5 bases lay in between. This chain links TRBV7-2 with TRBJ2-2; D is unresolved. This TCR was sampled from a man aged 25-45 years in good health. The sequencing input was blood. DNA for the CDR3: TGTGCCAGCAGCTTAGTGTGGACCGGGGAGCTGTTTTTT. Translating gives CASSLVWTGELFF.